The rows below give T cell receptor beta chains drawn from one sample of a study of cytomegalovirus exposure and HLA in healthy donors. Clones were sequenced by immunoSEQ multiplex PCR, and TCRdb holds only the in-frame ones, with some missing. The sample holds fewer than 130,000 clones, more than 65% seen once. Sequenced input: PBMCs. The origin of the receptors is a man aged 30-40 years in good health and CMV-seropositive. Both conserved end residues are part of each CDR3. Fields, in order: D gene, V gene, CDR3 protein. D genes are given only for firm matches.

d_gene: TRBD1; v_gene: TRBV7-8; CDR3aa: CASSTLQGGGIYGYTF
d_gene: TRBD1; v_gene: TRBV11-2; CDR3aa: CASSLDGDRGSPLHF
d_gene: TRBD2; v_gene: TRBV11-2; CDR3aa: CASSRVPGTSTQYF
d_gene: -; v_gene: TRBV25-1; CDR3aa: CASSESGGHYEQYF
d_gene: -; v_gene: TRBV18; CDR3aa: CASSPGQTDTQYF
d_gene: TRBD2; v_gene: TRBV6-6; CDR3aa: CASSLSGTSPSEQYF
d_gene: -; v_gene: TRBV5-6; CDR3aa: CASSFGLTSETGELFF
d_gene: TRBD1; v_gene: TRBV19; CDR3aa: CASRHRGPNTEAFF
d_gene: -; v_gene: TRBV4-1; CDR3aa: CASSRGVPYEQYF
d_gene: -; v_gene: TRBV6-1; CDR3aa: CAILSMGPYNEQFF
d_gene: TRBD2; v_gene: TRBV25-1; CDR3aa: CASSNPGGLSDEQFF
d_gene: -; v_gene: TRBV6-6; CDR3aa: CASSYLQGRNTEAFF
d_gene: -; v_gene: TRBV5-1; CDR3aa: CASSLSRVEDSPLHF
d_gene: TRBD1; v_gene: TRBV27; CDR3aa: CASSFGTASPLHF
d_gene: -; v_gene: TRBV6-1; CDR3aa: CAIGWGGSTEAFF
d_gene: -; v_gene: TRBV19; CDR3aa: CASSSAGRETQYF
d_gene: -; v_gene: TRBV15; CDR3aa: CATRTGNTEAFF
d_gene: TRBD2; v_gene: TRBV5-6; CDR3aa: CASSPQGLGGALFF
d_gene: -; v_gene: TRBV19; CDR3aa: CASSIVFVMRQNSPLHF
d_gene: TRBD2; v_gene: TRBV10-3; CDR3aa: CAISAGLAGSTDTQYF